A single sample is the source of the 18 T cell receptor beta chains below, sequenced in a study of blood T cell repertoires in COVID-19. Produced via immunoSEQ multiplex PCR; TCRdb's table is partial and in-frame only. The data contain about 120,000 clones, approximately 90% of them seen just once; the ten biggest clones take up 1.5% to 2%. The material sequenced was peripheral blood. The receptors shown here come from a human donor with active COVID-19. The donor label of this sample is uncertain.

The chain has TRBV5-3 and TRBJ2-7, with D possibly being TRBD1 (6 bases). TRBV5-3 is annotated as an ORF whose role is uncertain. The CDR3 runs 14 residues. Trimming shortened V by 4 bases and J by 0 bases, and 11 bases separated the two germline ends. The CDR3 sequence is CARSTDRSSYEQYF. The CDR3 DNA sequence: TGTGCCAGAAGCACAGACAGGAGCTCCTACGAGCAGTACTTC.

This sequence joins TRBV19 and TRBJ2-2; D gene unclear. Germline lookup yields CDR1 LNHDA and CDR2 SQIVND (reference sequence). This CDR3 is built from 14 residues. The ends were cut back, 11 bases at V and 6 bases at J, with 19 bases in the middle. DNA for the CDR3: TGTGCCCCAGGTGCAGTCTGCCGTCCCGGGGAGCTGTTTTTT. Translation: CAPGAVCRPGELFF.

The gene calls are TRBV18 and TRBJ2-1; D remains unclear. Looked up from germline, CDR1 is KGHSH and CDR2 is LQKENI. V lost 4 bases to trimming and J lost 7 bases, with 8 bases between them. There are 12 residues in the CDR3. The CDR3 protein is CASSRQRNEQFF. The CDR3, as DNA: TGTGCCAGCTCACGCCAGAGGAATGAGCAGTTCTTC.

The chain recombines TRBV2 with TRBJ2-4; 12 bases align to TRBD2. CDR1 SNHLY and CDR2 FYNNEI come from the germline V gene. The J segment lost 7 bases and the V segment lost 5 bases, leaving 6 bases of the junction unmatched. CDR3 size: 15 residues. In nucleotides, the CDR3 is TGTGCCAGCAGTCGGCTAGCGGGGGGGAGGAACATTCAGTACTTC. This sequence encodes CASSRLAGGRNIQYF.

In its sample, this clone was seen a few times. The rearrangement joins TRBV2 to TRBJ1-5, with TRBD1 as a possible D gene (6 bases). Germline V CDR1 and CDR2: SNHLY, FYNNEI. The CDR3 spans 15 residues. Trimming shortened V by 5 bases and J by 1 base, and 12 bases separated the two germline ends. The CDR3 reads CASSKQGFSNQPQHF. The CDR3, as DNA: TGTGCCAGCAGTAAACAGGGTTTCAGCAATCAGCCCCAGCATTTT. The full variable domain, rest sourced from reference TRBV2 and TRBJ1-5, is EPEVTQTPSHQVTQMGQEVILRCVPISNHLYFYWYRQILGQKVEFLVSFYNNEISEKSEIFDDQFSVERPDGSNFTLKIRSTKLEDSAMYFCASSKQGFSNQPQHFGDGTRLSIL.

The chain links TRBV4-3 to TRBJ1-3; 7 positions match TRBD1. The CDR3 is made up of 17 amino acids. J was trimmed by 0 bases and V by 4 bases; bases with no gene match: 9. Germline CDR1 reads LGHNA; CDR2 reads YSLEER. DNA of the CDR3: TGCGCCAGCAGCCCGATGGTGAGGGGGCTCTCTGGAAACACCATATATTTT. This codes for CASSPMVRGLSGNTIYF.

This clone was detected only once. The CDR3 is CASSQGVGRGAFFQFF. For the CDR3, the DNA is TGCGCCAGCAGCCAAGGTGTTGGCAGGGGCGCATTTTTTCAGTTCTTC. The rearrangement uses TRBV4-1 and TRBJ2-1, with a possible D match to TRBD1 (6 bases). Germline V lookup: CDR1 MGHRA, CDR2 YSYEKL. V lost 1 base, J lost 13 bases, and 23 bases lay in between. This CDR3 is built from 16 residues.

In DNA form, the CDR3 reads TGCGCCAGCAGCTCTTTATCCACCGGGGAGCTGTTTTTT. It yields the protein CASSSLSTGELFF. This sequence joins TRBV5-1 and TRBJ2-2; no definite D call. Trimming took off 3 bases at V and 4 bases at J, with 7 bases between the two ends. The CDR3 totals 13 residues. Germline CDR1 reads SGHRS; CDR2 reads YFSETQ.

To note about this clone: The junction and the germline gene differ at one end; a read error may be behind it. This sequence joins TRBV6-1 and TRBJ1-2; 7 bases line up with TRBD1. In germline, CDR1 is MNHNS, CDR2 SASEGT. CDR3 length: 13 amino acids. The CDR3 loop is CASSEPISTGRNF. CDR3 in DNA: TGTGCCAGCAGTGAACCGATATCGACAGGGAGGAACTTC.

Here the CDR3 reads CASSYSDRAKNIQYF. CDR3 in DNA: TGTGCCAGCAGTTACTCCGACAGGGCCAAAAACATTCAGTACTTC. The chain combines TRBV6-6 with TRBJ2-4; D is perhaps TRBD1 (6 bases). Germline V CDR1 and CDR2: MNHNY, SVGAGI (reference sequence). CDR3 length: 15 amino acids. Trimming pared 0 bases from V and 1 base from J, leaving 7 bases between.

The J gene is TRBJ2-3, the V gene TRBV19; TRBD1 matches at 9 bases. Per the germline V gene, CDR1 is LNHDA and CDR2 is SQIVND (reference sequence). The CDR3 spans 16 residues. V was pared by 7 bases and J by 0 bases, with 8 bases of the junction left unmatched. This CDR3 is CASTPTGGSSTDTQYF. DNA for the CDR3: TGTGCCAGTACCCCGACAGGGGGATCTAGCACAGATACGCAGTATTTT.

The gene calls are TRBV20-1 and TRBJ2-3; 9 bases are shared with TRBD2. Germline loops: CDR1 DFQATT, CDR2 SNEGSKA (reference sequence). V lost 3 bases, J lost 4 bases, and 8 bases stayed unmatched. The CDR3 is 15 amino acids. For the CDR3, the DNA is TGCAGTGCTAGTCTGTCGGCGGGGGGGTCAGATACGCAGTATTTT. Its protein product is CSASLSAGGSDTQYF.

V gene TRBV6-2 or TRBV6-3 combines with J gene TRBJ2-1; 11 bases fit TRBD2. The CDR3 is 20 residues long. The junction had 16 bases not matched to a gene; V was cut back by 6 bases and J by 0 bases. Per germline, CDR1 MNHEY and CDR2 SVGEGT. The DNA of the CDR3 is TGTGCCAGCAGCAAGGGGGTGCTAGCGGGGGGACACAGCTCCTACAATGAGCAGTTCTTC. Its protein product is CASSKGVLAGGHSSYNEQFF.

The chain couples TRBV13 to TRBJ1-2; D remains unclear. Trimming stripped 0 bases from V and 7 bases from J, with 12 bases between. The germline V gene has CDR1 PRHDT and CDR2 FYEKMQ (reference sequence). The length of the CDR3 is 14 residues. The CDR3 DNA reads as TGTGCCAGCAGCTTAGGCCGTGGAGGGCCTGGCTACACCTTC. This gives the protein CASSLGRGGPGYTF.

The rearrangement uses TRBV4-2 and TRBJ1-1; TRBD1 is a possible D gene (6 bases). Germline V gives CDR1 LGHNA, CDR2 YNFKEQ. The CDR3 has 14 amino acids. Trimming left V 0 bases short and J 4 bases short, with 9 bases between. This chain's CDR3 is CASSQDQGGTEAFF. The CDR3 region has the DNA TGTGCCAGCAGCCAAGATCAAGGGGGCACTGAAGCTTTCTTT.

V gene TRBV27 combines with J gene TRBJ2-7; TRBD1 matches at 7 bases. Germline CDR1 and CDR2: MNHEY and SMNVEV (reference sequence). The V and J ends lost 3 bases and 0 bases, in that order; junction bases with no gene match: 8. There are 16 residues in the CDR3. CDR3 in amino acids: CASSLTGRIGSYEQYF. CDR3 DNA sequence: TGTGCCAGCAGTTTGACAGGGCGGATTGGCTCCTACGAGCAGTACTTC.

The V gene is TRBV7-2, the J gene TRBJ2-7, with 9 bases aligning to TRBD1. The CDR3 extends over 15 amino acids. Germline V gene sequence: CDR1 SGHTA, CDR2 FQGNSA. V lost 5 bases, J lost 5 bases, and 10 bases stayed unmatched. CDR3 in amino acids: CASSAAGTGINEQYF. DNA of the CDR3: TGTGCCAGCAGCGCAGCCGGGACAGGGATCAACGAGCAGTACTTC.

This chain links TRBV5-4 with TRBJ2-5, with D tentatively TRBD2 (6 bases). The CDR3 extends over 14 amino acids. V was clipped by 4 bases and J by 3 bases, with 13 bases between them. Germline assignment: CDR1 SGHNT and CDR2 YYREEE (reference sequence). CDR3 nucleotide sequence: TGTGCCAGCAGCGGAGGGAACGCCGAAGAGACCCAGTACTTC. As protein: CASSGGNAEETQYF.